One T cell receptor beta chain is described in this entry. The J segment lost 7 bases and the V segment lost 1 base, leaving 8 bases of the junction unmatched. Looked up from germline, CDR1 is SGDLS and CDR2 is YYNGEE. The CDR3 contains 16 residues. The sample is drawn from a study of blood T cell repertoires in COVID-19. As for the study in general: Samples taken during acute and convalescent COVID-19 were collected in the United States, Italy and Spain.

Methods used by the authors: By means of reference gene primer amplification, nucleated cell counts were estimated. Method: immunoSEQ multiplex PCR; TCRdb's copy keeps in-frame clones and lacks some. The DNA was the basis for D and trimming; V, J and clone size are from that table. Among over 200,000 clones listed, about 90% were seen once. A COVID-19 case was met by exposed participants within 2 weeks before study entry. Material for sequencing was PBMCs or T cells enriched from blood (not recorded which). The TCR originated in a woman in her thirties who had been exposed to COVID-19. J is TRBJ2-1 and V is TRBV9, with 10 positions matching TRBD2. The DNA of the CDR3 is TGTGCCAGCAGCGTATATCCTAGCGGGAGCTCGAATGAGCAGTTCTTC. It encodes CASSVYPSGSSNEQFF.